This T cell receptor beta chain comes out of a study of blood T cells in healthy people across ages. A second 7 to 11 cycle PCR used barcoded and J-beta primers. TCRdb processed the 5' RACE reads anew with MiXCR; each CDR3 protein has one entry. The sample holds some 640,000 distinct CDR3 sequences, around 45% seen once. This clonotype came up once. The CDR3 length is 16 residues. The germline V gene encodes CDR1 MNHEY and CDR2 SVGEGT. V was pared by 5 bases and J by 0 bases, with 5 bases of the junction left unmatched. This TCR was recovered from a woman aged 55-70 years in good health. The sample was blood. The chain has TRBV6-2 or TRBV6-3 and TRBJ2-7; 12 positions agree with TRBD2. The CDR3 region has the DNA TGTGCCAGCAGTCGACTAGCGGGGGAACTCTCCTACGAGCAGTACTTC. Translating it yields CASSRLAGELSYEQYF.